These 24 T cell receptor beta chains were sequenced from one sample in a study of shared clonotypes between healthy human individuals. Here immunoSEQ multiplex PCR was the method, and the copy in TCRdb shows in-frame clones only, minus some. The data contain some 2,400,000 clones, 90% to 96% of them seen just once; the ten biggest clones take up around 0.13%. Sequencing was carried out using naive CD4+ T cells sorted from blood. As to subset: CD45RA+ positively selected. Every receptor here comes from a man younger than 30 in good health.

As to this clone: The same CDR3 can be traced to other DNA sequences in this sample. The rearrangement uses TRBV18 and TRBJ2-7; 8 bases align to TRBD1. After removal of 3 bases from V and 3 bases from J, the junction contained 4 bases not matched to a gene. The CDR3 sequence is 14 residues long. Germline values: CDR1 KGHSH, CDR2 LQKENI. Here the CDR3 reads CASSPGTGIYEQYF. In DNA, the CDR3 is TGTGCCAGCTCACCTGGGACAGGAATCTACGAGCAGTACTTC.

V is TRBV11-2 and J is TRBJ1-3; 8 bases match TRBD1. With 1 base clipped from V and 4 bases from J, the junction kept 9 bases outside the gene matches. Germline CDR1 and CDR2: SGHAT and FQNNGV. This CDR3 region has 17 residues. The CDR3 DNA follows: TGTGCCAGCAGCTTAGCGGGGCAGGGGGCGCGAGGAAACACCATATATTTT. It codes for CASSLAGQGARGNTIYF.

A note on this clone: Within the sample, other DNA sequences also encode this same CDR3. The chain has TRBV5-1 and TRBJ1-1; D might be TRBD1 (5 bases). Germline loops: CDR1 SGHRS, CDR2 YFSETQ. V was trimmed by 7 bases and J by 1 base, leaving 11 bases between them. This CDR3 spans 13 amino acids. The CDR3 DNA sequence: TGCGCCAGCTCCTTGGGGGGGAACACTGAAGCTTTCTTT. As protein: CASSLGGNTEAFF.

As DNA, the CDR3 is TGTGCCAGCAGCCTCGGCATAGCGGGAGGGTACGAGCAGTACTTC. Its translation: CASSLGIAGGYEQYF. The chain is built from TRBV27 and TRBJ2-7; 11 bases fit TRBD2. Trimming took 6 bases from V and 4 from J; bases not matched to a gene: 8. Germline V gives CDR1 MNHEY, CDR2 SMNVEV (reference sequence). This CDR3 region has 15 residues.

This clone was counted only a few times. In the same sample, other DNA sequences code for this CDR3. This chain links TRBV5-1 with TRBJ2-3; TRBD2 matches 9 bases. Germline V CDR1 and CDR2: SGHRS, YFSETQ. The CDR3 runs to 15 residues. With 0 bases clipped from V and 1 base from J, the junction kept 0 bases outside the gene matches. The CDR3 loop reads CASSLGLAGTDTQYF. CDR3 nucleotide sequence: TGCGCCAGCAGCTTGGGACTAGCGGGCACAGATACGCAGTATTTT.

The chain is built from TRBV7-9 and TRBJ2-5; 8 nucleotides line up with TRBD2. This CDR3 is built from 13 residues. In germline, CDR1 is SEHNR, CDR2 FQNEAQ (reference sequence). The junction had 2 bases not matched to a gene; V was cut back by 4 bases and J by 4 bases. In DNA, the CDR3 is TGTGCCAGCAGCTCAGCGGGGGTAGAGACCCAGTACTTC. Its protein product is CASSSAGVETQYF.

The rearrangement joins TRBV4-1 to TRBJ1-6; TRBD1 agrees at 7 bases. The V and J ends lost 3 bases and 11 bases, in that order; junction bases with no gene match: 4. Germline CDR1 MGHRA, CDR2 YSYEKL. There are 13 residues in the CDR3. CDR3 nucleotides: TGCGCCAGCAGCCAGCAGACAGGGCCACCCCTCCACTTT. Amino acid sequence: CASSQQTGPPLHF.

The chain employs TRBV29-1 and TRBJ2-1, with TRBD2 matching 11 bases. J gave up 0 bases and V 7 bases, and 23 bases lay outside the gene matches. The CDR3 loop spans 21 amino acids. Germline V gene data show CDR1 as SQVTM and CDR2 as ANQGSEA. The CDR3 here is CSALRQTRGRLAGSSYNEQFF. The CDR3 bases are TGCAGCGCCCTGCGCCAAACGAGGGGCCGACTAGCGGGGAGCTCCTACAATGAGCAGTTCTTC.

The chain recombines TRBV5-1 with TRBJ2-1; 10 positions match TRBD2. CDR3 length: 16 amino acids. CDR1 is SGHRS, CDR2 YFSETQ, per germline. The V gene end was trimmed by 4 bases and the J gene end by 0 bases; junction bases not matched to a gene: 4. The CDR3 DNA reads as TGCGCCAGCAGCACACTAGCGGGAAACTCCTACAATGAGCAGTTCTTC. Its translation: CASSTLAGNSYNEQFF.

The V gene is TRBV6-1, the J gene TRBJ1-3; 8 bases match TRBD1. The CDR3 runs to 14 residues. CDR1 and CDR2 from the germline V gene are MNHNS and SASEGT. The junction had 3 bases not matched to a gene; V was cut back by 4 bases and J by 4 bases. Here the CDR3 DNA reads TGTGCCAGCAGTGGGACAGGGAAAGGAAACACCATATATTTT. As protein: CASSGTGKGNTIYF.

The chain combines TRBV5-1 with TRBJ1-2, with TRBD1 matching over 7 bases. The CDR3 totals 14 residues. CDR1 SGHRS and CDR2 YFSETQ come from the germline V gene. Trimming cost V 0 bases and J 6 bases; bases outside gene matches: 5. CDR3 region: CASSLVGGGHGYTF. CDR3 nucleotides: TGCGCCAGCAGCTTGGTAGGAGGGGGCCATGGCTACACCTTC.

The chain joins TRBV7-9 to TRBJ2-3; tentatively, D is TRBD2 (5 bases). The V gene lost 5 bases and the J gene lost 2 bases, with 14 bases spanning the gap. Germline V gene sequence: CDR1 SEHNR, CDR2 FQNEAQ (reference sequence). The CDR3 consists of 15 residues. This CDR3 reads CASSGAGGDTDTQYF. CDR3 sequence (DNA): TGTGCCAGCAGCGGAGCAGGAGGAGACACAGATACGCAGTATTTT.

V and J are TRBV18 and TRBJ2-5; D is possibly TRBD2 (6 bases). Trimming cost V 6 bases and J 5 bases, with 16 bases left between them. CDR1 is KGHSH, CDR2 LQKENI, per germline. The CDR3 extends over 14 amino acids. This CDR3 is CASSSITRGETQYF. Written as DNA, the CDR3 is TGTGCCAGCTCGTCGATTACACGGGGGGAGACCCAGTACTTC. Combining the CDR3 with reference TRBV18 and TRBJ2-5 gives the whole variable domain NAGVMQNPRHLVRRRGQEARLRCSPMKGHSHVYWYRQLPEEGLKFMVYLQKENIIDESGMPKERFSAEFPKEGPSILRIQQVVRGDSAAYFCASSSITRGETQYFGPGTRLLVL.

On this clone: This sample also contains other DNA sequences that code for the same CDR3. The chain uses TRBV6-5 and TRBJ2-2, with D hard to call. CDR1 MNHEY and CDR2 SVGAGI come from the germline V gene. The CDR3 loop spans 12 amino acids. Trimming took off 6 bases at V and 6 bases at J, with 8 bases between the two ends. The CDR3 spells CASSLGPGELFF. DNA for the CDR3: TGTGCCAGCAGCCTAGGCCCCGGGGAGCTGTTTTTT.

The chain uses TRBV30 and TRBJ2-7, with a tentative D call TRBD2 (7 bases). The CDR3 loop spans 12 amino acids. The germline V gene has CDR1 GTSNPN and CDR2 SVGIG (reference sequence). V was cut by 5 bases and J by 7 bases, with 15 bases left in between. CDR3 sequence: CAWSPGGPEQYF. The CDR3 nucleotides are TGTGCCTGGTCCCCCGGGGGGCCTGAGCAGTACTTC. The variable domain in full, with the rest retrieved from reference TRBV30 and TRBJ2-7, is SQTIHQWPATLVQPVGSPLSLECTVEGTSNPNLYWYRQAAGRGLQLLFYSVGIGQISSEVPQNLSASRPQDRQFILSSKKLLLSDSGFYLCAWSPGGPEQYFGPGTRLTVT.

The V and J genes are TRBV30 and TRBJ1-6, with no clear D. The CDR3 sequence is 14 residues long. CDR1 and CDR2 (germline): GTSNPN, SVGIG (reference sequence). The V gene lost 1 base and the J gene lost 6 bases, with 10 bases spanning the gap. The CDR3 DNA sequence: TGTGCCTGGAGTGAGGGTGGAGGTAATTCACCCCTCCACTTT. As protein: CAWSEGGGNSPLHF.

The chain combines TRBV5-1 with TRBJ2-7, with D perhaps TRBD2 (5 bases). The CDR3 has 15 amino acids. Trimming took 4 bases from V and 2 from J, leaving 16 bases between them. Germline V gene lookup returns CDR1 SGHRS and CDR2 YFSETQ. CDR3 DNA sequence: TGCGCCAGCAGCCCGGAAGGGAGATCCCCCTACGAGCAGTACTTC. Translating gives CASSPEGRSPYEQYF.

This chain uses TRBV6-1 with TRBJ2-7; 9 nucleotides agree with TRBD1. Trimming at V came to 5 bases and at J to 2 bases, leaving 4 bases not matched to a gene. Germline CDR1 is MNHNS and CDR2 is SASEGT. This CDR3 spans 14 amino acids. Written as DNA, the CDR3 is TGTGCCAGCAGTACAGGGGGCAAGGCCTACGAGCAGTACTTC. Protein sequence: CASSTGGKAYEQYF.

This chain links TRBV11-2 with TRBJ1-5; 9 bases match TRBD1. The CDR3 is made up of 14 amino acids. The J segment lost 7 bases and the V segment lost 1 base, leaving 2 bases of the junction unmatched. Germline CDR1 reads SGHAT; CDR2 reads FQNNGV. The CDR3 sequence: CASSLGQGVQPQHF. CDR3 DNA sequence: TGTGCCAGCAGCTTAGGACAGGGGGTCCAGCCCCAGCATTTT. Complete variable domain (other parts from reference TRBV11-2 and TRBJ1-5): EAGVAQSPRYKIIEKRQSVAFWCNPISGHATLYWYQQILGQGPKLLIQFQNNGVVDDSQLPKDRFSAERLKGVDSTLKIQPAKLEDSAVYLCASSLGQGVQPQHFGDGTRLSIL.

The chain couples TRBV28 to TRBJ2-7; D gene ambiguous. The germline CDR1 and CDR2 sequences are MDHEN and SYDVKM. CDR3 size: 13 residues. V lost 6 bases and J 7 bases, leaving 16 bases between the germline ends. For the CDR3, the DNA is TGTGCCAGCAGCAACTCATGGTCAGAGGAGCAGTACTTC. Amino acids: CASSNSWSEEQYF.

The DNA for the CDR3 is TGTGCCAGCAGTGATGGTAGGGGGCGGCAAGAGACCCAGTACTTC. This sequence encodes CASSDGRGRQETQYF. V usage is TRBV6-1 and J usage is TRBJ2-5; TRBD1 aligns across 7 bases. The CDR3 contains 15 residues. V trimming: 3 bases; J trimming: 2 bases; junction bases outside the gene matches: 6. Germline V gene lookup returns CDR1 MNHNS and CDR2 SASEGT.

The gene calls are TRBV11-2 and TRBJ2-7, with a tentative D call TRBD2 (5 bases). V was pared by 3 bases and J by 5 bases, with 8 bases between. This CDR3 spans 12 amino acids. Germline loops: CDR1 SGHAT, CDR2 FQNNGV. The CDR3 DNA reads TGTGCCAGCAGCTTTTCGGAGGACGAGCAGTACTTC. This gives the protein CASSFSEDEQYF.

J is TRBJ2-7 and V is TRBV30; TRBD2 matches 9 bases. Trimming removed 5 bases from V and 8 bases from J; junction bases left unmatched: 7. This CDR3 has 12 amino acids. The V gene's germline CDR1 is GTSNPN and CDR2 SVGIG (reference sequence). This chain's CDR3 is CAWGKAGGKQYF. The CDR3 DNA sequence: TGTGCCTGGGGTAAAGCGGGAGGAAAGCAGTACTTC.

The chain links TRBV5-1 to TRBJ2-7; D is undetermined. The CDR3 runs to 14 residues. In germline, CDR1 is SGHRS, CDR2 YFSETQ. Deletions cut 0 bases from V and 2 bases from J, with 9 bases between. CDR3 nucleotide sequence: TGCGCCAGCAGCTTGGTATTGGGCCCCTACGAGCAGTACTTC. Translated: CASSLVLGPYEQYF.